A selection of T cell receptor beta chains follows, all from one sample in a study of blood T cell repertoires in COVID-19. Only in-frame clones appear in the TCRdb table, and some are missing; sequencing was by immunoSEQ multiplex PCR. The data hold hundreds of thousands of clones, with 75% to 90% observed a single time. Sequencing was carried out using peripheral blood. These receptors were taken from a woman aged 25-40 years with acute or convalescent COVID-19. CDR3s include the opening cysteine and the closing phenylalanine or tryptophan. The D gene is left open where the match is weak. Expanded clones get a size class; other rows say once, few or many, or leave the size out.

V gene	J gene	D gene	clone size	CDR3 DNA	CDR3 protein
TRBV27	TRBJ1-6	NA	NA	TGTGCCAGCAGTTTTACAGTTTTAGGGCCACCGGGACACAAGAATTCACCCCTCCACTTT	CASSFTVLGPPGHKNSPLHF
TRBV6-1	TRBJ2-1	NA	many	TGTGCCAGCAGTGATAGAGGGGGGGCTTTGTCCCTCTCCTACAATGAGCAGTTCTTC	CASSDRGGALSLSYNEQFF
TRBV5-1	TRBJ2-6	TRBD2	NA	TGCGCCAGCAGCGGACGGCTCGGGGGGGCGACTGGGGCCAACGTCCTGACTTTC	CASSGRLGGATGANVLTF
TRBV7-2	TRBJ2-1	NA	few	TGTGCCAGCAGCTTAGAAGTATACGGGGGAAATGAGCAGTTCTTC	CASSLEVYGGNEQFF
TRBV19	TRBJ2-2	TRBD1	NA	TGTGCCGGACGACAGGGGGCCAACACCGGGGAGCTGTTTTTT	CAGRQGANTGELFF
TRBV30	TRBJ1-1	NA	NA	TGTGCCTGGAGGGGCGAGGGAACTGAAGCTTTCTTT	CAWRGEGTEAFF
TRBV7-9	TRBJ1-1	TRBD1	NA	TGTGCCAGCAGCTTCCTCCGGACAGGCCCCGAAGCTTTCTTT	CASSFLRTGPEAFF
TRBV7-2	TRBJ1-4	TRBD1	NA	TGTGCCAGCAGCTTAGGGGGGACAGCTGAAAAACTGTTTTTT	CASSLGGTAEKLFF
TRBV9	TRBJ2-1	TRBD1	NA	TGTGCCAGCAGCCTCCGGGGGACAGGGGGCGCGGGTGAGCAGTTCTTC	CASSLRGTGGAGEQFF
TRBV5-4	TRBJ2-7	TRBD2	NA	TGTGCCAGCAGCTTGTTTCGGACTAGGGACCACGAGCAGTACTTC	CASSLFRTRDHEQYF
TRBV6-5	TRBJ1-2	NA	NA	TGTGCCAGCGGCGGACTGCCGAACTATGGCTACACCTTC	CASGGLPNYGYTF
TRBV27	TRBJ2-3	TRBD2	NA	TGTGCCAGCAGTTTCCAGCGGGGGGGCAGAACGCAGTATTTT	CASSFQRGGRTQYF
TRBV27	TRBJ2-2	NA	once	TGTGCCAGCAGTTCTACCAGACAGAGCACCGGGGAGCTGTTTTTT	CASSSTRQSTGELFF
TRBV27	TRBJ1-2	NA	NA	TGTGCCAGCAGGGAGGATGGCTATGGCTACACCTTC	CASREDGYGYTF
TRBV28	TRBJ2-7	NA	NA	TGTGCCAGTAGACCTACAGGGTCTGACGAGCAGTACTTC	CASRPTGSDEQYF
TRBV5-1	TRBJ1-1	NA	once	TGCGCCAGCAGCTTGTCCGCCGGACAGAGCCCTGAAGCTTTCTTT	CASSLSAGQSPEAFF
TRBV7-3	TRBJ1-1	TRBD1	NA	TGTGCCAGCAGCTTCACCGCGGGACAGGGCACTGAAGCTTTCTTT	CASSFTAGQGTEAFF
TRBV28	TRBJ1-3	NA	NA	TGTGCCAGCACCTTCCAGGGCCGTGGAAACACCATATATTTT	CASTFQGRGNTIYF
TRBV5-1	TRBJ2-1	TRBD2	NA	TGCGCCAGCAGTGCGGGACTAGCGGGGGACCTCTTCAATGAGCAGTTCTTC	CASSAGLAGDLFNEQFF
TRBV19	TRBJ2-2	NA	once	TGTGCCAGTAGCGGAGACAGAATCGTCACCGGGGAGCTGTTTTTT	CASSGDRIVTGELFF
TRBV28	TRBJ1-5	NA	NA	TGTGCCAGCAACACAGGCCCGCTGGGAGGTTGGGCCCAGCATTTT	CASNTGPLGGWAQHF
TRBV6-5	TRBJ1-1	NA	NA	TGTGCCAGCAGTTACTGGGGGGGTGAAGCTTTCTTT	CASSYWGGEAFF
TRBV5-1	TRBJ2-7	TRBD2	NA	TGCGCCAGCAGCTTGGGCACCGGGACTAGCGGGGGGCGTCCCTACGAGCAGTACTTC	CASSLGTGTSGGRPYEQYF
TRBV7-3	TRBJ2-5	NA	NA	TGTGCCAGCAGCTTAGGGCGGGGCCACCTCGGGGAGACCCAGTACTTC	CASSLGRGHLGETQYF